This T cell receptor beta chain was captured in a study of T-cell memory formation after mild COVID-19. General study results and limits: In pre-infection memory, a portion of responding clones appeared, which suggested that cross-reactive memory joined. Most CD4+ clones that shrank were in CM and EM, while CD8+ ones turned up in EMRA. A balance of CD4 and CD8 characterized clones contracting day 15 to 85, whereas later expanders leaned CD4+.

A remark on this clonotype: Antigen unknown.

TCR alpha and TCR beta cDNA libraries carrying sample barcodes and UMIs came from 5'RACE with constant-segment primers. TCRdb passed the 5' RACE reads through MiXCR, listing each CDR3 protein once. The sample records 300,000 to 400,000 distinct CDR3 sequences, more than 15% being singletons. The V and J ends lost 1 base and 7 bases, in that order; junction bases with no gene match: 6. This CDR3 contains 15 residues. The germline V gene encodes CDR1 SGHVS and CDR2 FQNEAQ. The sequence was obtained from a man between 18 and 29 years old who had mild COVID-19 (a few samples of this study predate the infection). Cell type and time point are not known. Sequencing input: PBMCs or a T cell subset sorted from them (not recorded which). The chain combines TRBV7-8 with TRBJ1-5; 8 bases map to TRBD1. The CDR3 spells CASSLGSGGGQPQHF. The CDR3 nucleotides are TGTGCCAGCAGCTTAGGATCAGGGGGCGGGCAGCCCCAGCATTTT.